This T cell receptor (beta chain) derives from a study of cytomegalovirus exposure and HLA in healthy donors listed by TCRdb under 2017. Background for the entire study: An earlier analysis of a few hundred of the donors reported 276 Gb of sequence data and 117 million unique TCR beta sequences obtained from around 190 million T cells. All discovery cohort repertoires had been generated on a single sequencing platform. Of the roughly 400 genotyped donors, 70% to 90% were placed in the genetic ancestry cluster associated with self-reported Caucasian donors. Donor age, sex, ethnicity and CMV serostatus were compiled alongside the repertoire data. Among about 400 genotyped donors of the cohort, an average of roughly 230,000 unique TCR beta nucleotide sequences was sequenced per donor, of which about 19% were non-productive. Roughly five DR-DQ haplotypes were handled as single units for association and clustering because linkage in the cohort was strong. Roughly 300 gigabases of sequencing data and 70 million to 100 million unique TCR sequences were included in an early release covering roughly 600 HLA-typed donors. In a later genetic analysis, genome-wide SNP genotypes for about three fifths of the 666 donors were used, and that subset was treated as a discovery cohort. The study aimed to test whether cataloging public T cell receptors could reveal signatures of past pathogen exposure. In the later analysis, no new phenotypic data were used to find candidate immune exposures; instead, reliance was placed on TCR beta sequences and their occurrence across donors. Besides the first cohort of around 670 subjects, a separate validation cohort made up of 120 or so different subjects was used. HLA typing covered class I and class II loci at four-digit resolution. To decide whether each TCR beta V gene segment behaved as functional or pseudogenic, an earlier analysis of fewer than 750 of the donors relied on high-throughput TCR beta sequencing. The number of donors typed differed by locus, with about 620-630 for A, B, C, DRB1 and DQB1, around 560 for DQA1, approximately 570 for DPA1, and some 450 for DPB1. The T cell repertoires of several hundred subjects were profiled by immunosequencing and related to cytomegalovirus serostatus. A later analysis re-examined previously published TCR beta repertoires from several hundred donors and added high-resolution HLA genotyping to investigate patterns of TCR occurrence. The study combined high-throughput TCR immunosequencing, statistical association of individual TCRs with disease status, and machine learning to predict cytomegalovirus infection status.

In total, fewer than 750 healthy bone marrow donors made up the cohort. At the time of sampling, all cohort members were nominally healthy, though unrecorded immune exposures were likely present. The donor tested CMV seropositive, placing the donor among the 290 or so seropositive members of the cohort. Each donor provided a peripheral blood sample, and peripheral blood mononuclear cells were used for TCR beta sequencing. Genomic DNA was extracted from the blood cell samples with the Qiagen DNeasy Blood Extraction Kit. The receptor library was made with the immunoSEQ multiplex PCR assay. The multiplex PCR relied on a mix of 60 forward primers for TCR Vbeta segments and 13 reverse primers for TCR Jbeta segments. The CDR3 region of rearranged TCR beta genes was amplified from genomic DNA with a multiplex PCR assay. The Illumina HiSeq System was used to sequence the amplified TCR beta libraries as 87-base-pair reads. The authors' analysis ran thus. Across the roughly 640 repertoires, a later analysis counted tens of millions of unique TCR beta chains, 9.5 million to 13 million of which were shared by at least two donors. A nearest-neighbor algorithm error-corrected the raw reads and collapsed the reads into unique sequences, merging closely related sequences to remove PCR and sequencing errors. CDR3 sequences were aligned to IMGT reference sequences to assign V, D and J gene segments. For a sequence to be retained, a match of at least six nucleotides was required to both a V gene segment and a J gene segment. A rearrangement counted as productive if the CDR3 had no stop codons and remained in frame with V and J, and every other rearrangement counted as non-productive. CDR3 was defined according to IMGT convention as the region running from the second conserved V-encoded cysteine to the conserved J-encoded phenylalanine. The earlier analysis of roughly 590 of the donors excluded sequences that lacked an unambiguous match to a single V gene segment. An earlier analysis of several hundred of the donors called V segments functional above 56.7% productive rearrangements and segregating when the between-donor standard deviation exceeded 5%. To diagnose cytomegalovirus status from the catalog of TCR beta chain sequences, a statistical classification framework was built. V and J gene assignment, in a later analysis, came from comparing TCR nucleotide sequences with IMGT/GENE-DB human TR gene sequences. Using the TCRdist pipeline, a later analysis assigned CDR3 sequences along with most-parsimonious VDJ recombination scenarios. In a later analysis, every TCR beta chain was defined by the combination of its CDR3 amino acid sequence and its V-gene family, and reads without a unique V-gene family were dropped. To address suspected cross-contamination and a sequencing artifact, a later analysis removed 450 to 700 highly shared, low-generation-probability nucleotide sequences. A later analysis calculated a clonal expansion index for each public chain from normalized within-repertoire ranks of inferred template counts. In a later analysis, generation probabilities were computed using a VDJ recombination model fitted to out-of-frame rearrangements, and the results were checked against IGoR. In a later analysis, hypergeometric tests were used to score TCR-TCR, TCR-HLA and TCR-CMV co-occurrence, with a repertoire-size bias correction applied to TCR pairs. To estimate false discovery rates, a later analysis permuted the HLA or CMV assignments 20 times. In a later analysis, co-occurring TCRs were grouped with DBSCAN, and TCRdist sequence similarity was added when clustering was performed within HLA-allele-positive subsets. For co-occurrence clustering, repertoires with fewer than 30,000 or more than 120,000 public chains were excluded, along with five repertoires with anomalous nucleotide sharing. The table comes from immuneACCESS by way of TCRdb, which keeps in-frame sequences with V and J called. Part of the clones is missing from these tables; in studies checked, under half for an unresolved V gene and the rest for unknown reasons. The V and J calls and clone size come from that table; D and trimming were worked out from the DNA. This sample gives 90,000 to 110,000 clones in total; about 12% of them show up just once. The top ten hold around 16% of the sample.

This clone came up a few times. The antigen this receptor binds is unknown. Qualities for individual bases were not recorded, and no much larger clone is one base off. The CDR3 starts with the cysteine, ends with the phenylalanine, and has 14 residues. The CDR3 DNA has 42 bases and is translated from base 1. Per the germline V gene (reference sequence), LNHDA is the CDR1 and SQIVND is the CDR2. Here V drops 3 bases and J drops 10 bases, and the junction holds 9 bases not matched to any gene. What the study reported, not specific to this receptor: A further reported finding was that TCR beta sequences accurately predicted the HLA-A and HLA-B alleles for most subjects in the first cohort. For the cohort, immune exposure information was limited to CMV serostatus. A cluster of highly shared sequence variants was judged likely to represent a technical artifact of the sequencing pipeline. A few of the identified cytomegalovirus-associated TCR beta chains were confirmed in vitro to be specific for cytomegalovirus antigens. In a later analysis, most CMV-associated TCR beta chains were found to appear HLA-restricted, with HLA associations seemingly driven largely by CMV exposure. Linkage disequilibrium might explain the correlated functional status among segregating V segments, but an unknown experimental factor could not be ruled out. Some IMGT-functional V segments, including TRBV6-2 and TRBV6-3, could not be distinguished by the 87-base-pair reads and were therefore excluded. According to a later genetic analysis, donors in an Asian-associated ancestry cluster had fewer N-insertions in productive TCRs than the approximately 690-donor mean. Cytomegalovirus status was reported to be diagnosed by the classifier with high specificity and sensitivity in both the original and validation cohorts. At a false discovery rate of 0.05, a later analysis linked under 20,000 TCR beta sequences to specific HLA alleles. Because HLA typing was unavailable for some donors at each locus, only the typed subset was used in association tests. An earlier analysis of around 540 of the donors showed that most TCR beta V segments appeared in productive rearrangements either about 90% or about 30% of the time, which broadly matched IMGT annotations. Only TCR beta chains were sequenced in this cohort, and the absence of alpha or paired-chain data limited detectable features. V-gene and J-gene trimming of TCR beta chains was associated with a missense DCLRE1C variant in a later genetic analysis, and the association was replicated in an independent cohort. Presence/absence analyses assumed roughly uniform sequencing depth across donors, an assumption that may not hold. Because counts were too low, 15 to 20 rarely observed V segments, including chromosome 9 orphons, were excluded from the earlier analysis of a few hundred of the donors. A later analysis reported that several top co-occurrence clusters appeared linked to parvovirus B19, influenza, CMV and Epstein-Barr virus. A total of 150 to 200 TCR beta chains were listed by the study as associated with cytomegalovirus. According to the authors, the approach could potentially be generalized to other disease states and immunological phenotypes. While some public TCRs were present in many individuals, most TCR sequences turned up only very rarely across donors. In a later analysis, the rate of TCR association differed among HLA loci, with DRB1 alleles having the most associated TCRs and HLA-C alleles having the fewest. When HLA alleles, especially DR and DQ, strongly co-occurred, TCR associations were difficult to assign to individual alleles. In a later analysis, HLA-associated TCR beta chains showed more clonal expansion and lower generation probabilities than non-associated chains that were equally common.

Sequenced sample: PBMCs. The origin of this receptor is a man aged 35 to 55 in good health and CMV-seropositive. The sequence is built from TRBV19 and TRBJ2-7; TRBD1 agrees with 10 junctional bases. The CDR3 protein sequence reads: CASSMTGGTVRQYF. The nucleotides read TGTGCCAGTAGTATGACAGGGGGCACAGTTAGACAGTACTTC. This CDR3, with the reference TRBV19 and TRBJ2-7 proteins standing in past its ends, gives the full variable domain DGGITQSPKYLFRKEGQNVTLSCEQNLNHDAMYWYRQDPGQGLRLIYYSQIVNDFQKGDIAEGYSVSREKKESFPLTVTSAQKNPTAFYLCASSMTGGTVRQYFGPGTRLTVT.